This entry lists 25 T cell receptor beta chains sequenced from one sample in a study of T cells in Graves' hyperthyroidism and ophthalmopathy. Amplified TCR beta CDR3 regions came from RNA transcripts. Initially, a first-round RT-PCR of the TCR CDR3 employed the HTBI primer set. TCRdb reanalysed the multiplex PCR reads using MiXCR and keeps one entry per CDR3 protein. The sample holds hundreds of thousands of distinct CDR3 sequences, 11% to 15% seen once. Sequenced input: blood. These receptors all come from a woman aged 18-29 years with Graves' hyperthyroidism.

The chain combines TRBV6-2 or TRBV6-3 with TRBJ2-1; TRBD2 matches 8 bases. Germline trimming cut 4 bases from V and 0 bases from J; bases unmatched to any gene: 5. Looked up from germline, CDR1 is MNHEY and CDR2 is SVGEGT. The CDR3 loop spans 16 amino acids. CDR3 DNA sequence: TGTGCCAGCAGTTTTATAGCGGGGCGCTCCTACAATGAGCAGTTCTTC. It translates to CASSFIAGRSYNEQFF.

This clonotype was counted at least ten times. The chain combines TRBV2 with TRBJ1-5; 7 positions match TRBD1. Germline V gene sequence: CDR1 SNHLY, CDR2 FYNNEI. The CDR3 runs to 17 residues. J gave up 3 bases and V 6 bases, and 14 bases lay outside the gene matches. CDR3 protein: CASSREGALRDNQPQHF. CDR3 sequence (DNA): TGTGCCAGCAGCCGAGAGGGGGCCCTGAGAGACAATCAGCCCCAGCATTTT.

This clonotype was detected ten times or more. The V call is TRBV27, the J call TRBJ2-7, with D perhaps TRBD1 (5 bases). The CDR3 has 13 residues. V lost 2 bases and J lost 7, with 12 bases in between. Germline CDR1 reads MNHEY; CDR2 reads SMNVEV (reference sequence). CDR3 amino acids: CASSLRGTREQYF. In nucleotides, the CDR3 is TGTGCCAGCAGTTTAAGGGGAACGAGGGAGCAGTACTTC.

This clonotype was counted at least ten times. This sequence joins TRBV7-3 and TRBJ1-4; possible D gene TRBD1, 6 bases. Trimming removed 5 bases from V and 8 bases from J, with 18 bases in between. Germline V lookup: CDR1 SGHTA, CDR2 FQGTGA. CDR3 length: 15 amino acids. CDR3 protein: CASSPPDSTNEKLFF. Here the CDR3 DNA reads TGTGCCAGCAGCCCCCCGGACAGCACGAACGAAAAACTGTTTTTT.

This clonotype was seen at least ten times. The gene calls are TRBV18 and TRBJ2-2; no reliable D call. The CDR3 loop spans 13 amino acids. Germline V lookup: CDR1 KGHSH, CDR2 LQKENI. V lost 1 base, J lost 5 bases, and 5 bases lay in between. The CDR3 sequence: CASSPLVTGELFF. The DNA of the CDR3 is TGTGCCAGCTCACCACTAGTGACCGGGGAGCTGTTTTTT.

In this sample, this clonotype turned up many times. The chain joins TRBV18 to TRBJ2-7, with 8 nucleotides matching TRBD1. J lost 2 bases, V lost 2 bases, and 5 bases had no gene match. This CDR3 region has 15 residues. In germline, CDR1 is KGHSH, CDR2 LQKENI. DNA for the CDR3: TGTGCCAGCTCACCAGAGGACAGGGCTACCTACGAGCAGTACTTC. Amino acid sequence: CASSPEDRATYEQYF.

This clonotype has ten or more counts. This chain connects TRBV2 to TRBJ1-2; D remains ambiguous. CDR3 length: 10 amino acids. The V gene's germline CDR1 is SNHLY and CDR2 FYNNEI. V lost 1 base, J lost 8 bases, and 2 bases lay in between. CDR3 region: CASSEEGYTF. CDR3 nucleotide sequence: TGTGCCAGCAGTGAAGAAGGCTACACCTTC.

Details on this clonotype: An end of the junction does not agree with germline; a read error may underlie this. The chain has TRBV6-4 and TRBJ1-5; no reliable D call. The CDR3 extends over 13 amino acids. The germline V gene has CDR1 MRHNA and CDR2 SNTAGT. CDR3 sequence: CARSELLAQPQHF. The CDR3, as DNA: TGTGCCCGCAGTGAACTGCTGGCACAGCCCCAGCATTTT.

The table lists this clonotype with many counts. The chain is built from TRBV29-1 and TRBJ2-3, with TRBD2 matching 8 bases. This CDR3 is 14 amino acids long. Unmatched junction bases numbered 10, after V lost 7 bases and J lost 4 bases. Germline CDR1 reads SQVTM; CDR2 reads ANQGSEA. The CDR3 spells CSGQSGSNADTQYF. The CDR3 bases are TGCAGCGGACAGAGCGGGAGTAATGCAGATACGCAGTATTTT.

This clonotype was seen only a few times. CDR3 residues: CAWTWDSRGEQYF. The CDR3 DNA follows: TGTGCCTGGACATGGGACTCTCGGGGGGAGCAGTACTTC. The rearrangement uses TRBV30 and TRBJ2-7; perhaps TRBD2 as D (6 bases). This CDR3 is built from 13 residues. The germline gives CDR1 GTSNPN, CDR2 SVGIG (reference sequence). Trimming shortened V by 4 bases and J by 7 bases, and 17 bases separated the two germline ends. The full variable domain, rest sourced from reference TRBV30 and TRBJ2-7, is SQTIHQWPATLVQPVGSPLSLECTVEGTSNPNLYWYRQAAGRGLQLLFYSVGIGQISSEVPQNLSASRPQDRQFILSSKKLLLSDSGFYLCAWTWDSRGEQYFGPGTRLTVT.

This chain uses TRBV27 with TRBJ2-1, with TRBD2 matching 10 bases. Looked up from germline, CDR1 is MNHEY and CDR2 is SMNVEV (reference sequence). CDR3 size: 20 residues. V dropped 3 bases and J dropped 12; count of bases not matched to a gene: 26. As DNA, the CDR3 is TGTGCCAGCAGTTTTAAGACTAGCGGGTCGCTGGGGGGGGCCGCCTTAGGGCAGTTCTTC. This gives the protein CASSFKTSGSLGGAALGQFF.

V and J are TRBV6-2 or TRBV6-3 and TRBJ2-1; unclear D gene. The CDR3 runs to 14 residues. Germline CDR1 reads MNHEY; CDR2 reads SVGEGT. Deletions cut 3 bases from V and 2 bases from J, with 8 bases between. In DNA, the CDR3 is TGTGCCAGCAGTTATGTCCCCGCCTACAATGAGCAGTTCTTC. Protein: CASSYVPAYNEQFF.

This clonotype has a count of ten or more. The chain combines TRBV20-1 with TRBJ1-5, with D maybe TRBD1 (5 bases). Germline loops: CDR1 DFQATT, CDR2 SNEGSKA (reference sequence). The CDR3 has 12 amino acids. Trimming cost V 5 bases and J 5 bases, with 10 bases left between them. In DNA, the CDR3 is TGCAGTGCTGGGGACGGGGATCAGCCCCAGCATTTT. Translated: CSAGDGDQPQHF.

This clonotype was counted ten times or more. The chain is built from TRBV5-6 and TRBJ1-1, with TRBD1 matching 9 bases. Germline V gene lookup returns CDR1 SGHDT and CDR2 YYEEEE. The CDR3 loop spans 14 amino acids. Trimming cost V 3 bases and J 1 base; bases outside gene matches: 1. The CDR3 spells CASSWGQGNTEAFF. CDR3 nucleotide sequence: TGTGCCAGCAGCTGGGGACAGGGGAACACTGAAGCTTTCTTT.

The chain employs TRBV12-3 or TRBV12-4 and TRBJ1-5; tentatively, D is TRBD1 (5 bases). Trimming shortened V by 2 bases and J by 4 bases, and 9 bases separated the two germline ends. The CDR3 is 14 amino acids. CDR3 DNA: TGTGCCAGCAGTTTATTAGGACAAAATCAGCCCCAGCATTTT. Amino acids: CASSLLGQNQPQHF.

This clonotype was seen ten or more times. The chain carries TRBV3-1 and TRBJ2-5; D unclear. The CDR3 is 14 residues long. Germline loops: CDR1 LGHDT, CDR2 YNNKEL (reference sequence). The V gene lost 4 bases and the J gene lost 9 bases, with 18 bases spanning the gap. The CDR3 bases are TGTGCCAGCAGCCTACCGGGCGACTGGAAGCCCCAGTACTTC. Translating gives CASSLPGDWKPQYF.

This clonotype turned up a few times. The chain has TRBV13 and TRBJ2-2; 7 positions match TRBD1. There are 16 residues in the CDR3. J gave up 5 bases and V 3 bases, and 9 bases lay outside the gene matches. Germline V gene data show CDR1 as PRHDT and CDR2 as FYEKMQ (reference sequence). The CDR3 coding sequence is TGTGCCAGCAGCTTTAGGTCGGGCAGGGGGACCGGGGAGCTGTTTTTT. Residues: CASSFRSGRGTGELFF.

The rearrangement joins TRBV6-1 to TRBJ1-5; D not resolved. Germline values: CDR1 MNHNS, CDR2 SASEGT. The CDR3 sequence is 15 residues long. Trimming stripped 6 bases from V and 7 bases from J, with 19 bases between. The CDR3 protein is CASSPAPQRSQPQHF. In DNA form, the CDR3 reads TGTGCCAGCAGCCCGGCCCCTCAAAGGAGCCAGCCCCAGCATTTT.

Ten or more counts support this clonotype. V gene TRBV7-2 combines with J gene TRBJ2-3; possibly TRBD1 for D (6 bases). The CDR3 contains 17 residues. Germline CDR1 SGHTA, CDR2 FQGNSA. The V gene lost 1 base and the J gene lost 1 base, with 15 bases spanning the gap. CDR3 residues: CASSLVPQGSGTDTQYF. The CDR3 bases are TGTGCCAGCAGCTTAGTACCCCAGGGGTCGGGCACAGATACGCAGTATTTT.

This clonotype was seen ten or more times. The chain has TRBV20-1 and TRBJ1-5; 7 bases map to TRBD1. The V gene's germline CDR1 is DFQATT and CDR2 SNEGSKA (reference sequence). This CDR3 spans 17 amino acids. Losses at the gene ends were 2 bases for V and 4 bases for J; bases not matched to a gene: 14. The CDR3 here is CSARTDRLGTLNQPQHF. The CDR3 region has the DNA TGCAGTGCTAGAACGGACAGGCTAGGGACTTTGAATCAGCCCCAGCATTTT.

This clonotype was seen repeatedly, ten times or more. This rearrangement joins TRBV2 to TRBJ1-1; no definite D call. Germline loops: CDR1 SNHLY, CDR2 FYNNEI. This CDR3 spans 15 amino acids. With 7 bases removed from V and 4 bases from J, the gap between germline ends came to 19 bases. The CDR3 protein is CASTVSAIIGTEAFF. CDR3 in DNA: TGTGCCAGCACAGTGTCAGCTATAATTGGCACTGAAGCTTTCTTT.

This clonotype was recorded many times. V and J are TRBV20-1 and TRBJ2-7; D remains ambiguous. The CDR3 covers 10 residues. Trimming removed 1 base from V and 5 bases from J, with 3 bases in between. Germline V CDR1 and CDR2: DFQATT, SNEGSKA (reference sequence). DNA for the CDR3: TGCAGTGCTAGAGGGGACGAGCAGTACTTC. Translated, it gives CSARGDEQYF.

This clonotype has only a few counts. V is TRBV7-9 and J is TRBJ2-5; perhaps TRBD1 as D (6 bases). Germline V gives CDR1 SEHNR, CDR2 FQNEAQ (reference sequence). The length of the CDR3 is 13 residues. Trimming shortened V by 6 bases and J by 5 bases, and 13 bases separated the two germline ends. In DNA form, the CDR3 reads TGTGCCAGCAGGAATGCTGACAGGGAGACCCAGTACTTC. Its protein is CASRNADRETQYF.

This chain links TRBV20-1 with TRBJ2-5, with TRBD1 matching 10 bases. The CDR3 has 14 amino acids. With 5 bases clipped from V and 5 bases from J, the junction kept 8 bases outside the gene matches. The germline gives CDR1 DFQATT, CDR2 SNEGSKA (reference sequence). The chain's CDR3 is CSAPGDRGDETQYF. In nucleotides, the CDR3 is TGCAGTGCTCCCGGGGACAGGGGTGACGAGACCCAGTACTTC.

As to this clonotype: One junction end does not reproduce the germline sequence, and a read error may be involved. The chain combines TRBV12-3 or TRBV12-4 with TRBJ2-1; 8 nucleotides agree with TRBD2. CDR3 length equals 18 residues. CDR3 nucleotide sequence: TGTGCCAGCAGTTTGGGGTACTGGGAGCGGGAGAGGGACAATAAGCAGTTCTTC. This gives the protein CASSLGYWERERDNKQFF.